A selection of T cell receptor beta chains follows, all from one sample in a study of blood T cell repertoires in COVID-19. Sequencing was performed with immunoSEQ multiplex PCR; in TCRdb, only in-frame clones are kept and a portion is missing. This table holds about 340,000 clones, 87% found once. The sample consisted of peripheral blood. The receptors were sampled from a woman between 45 and 60 years old with COVID-19, enrolled during active disease. Both conserved end residues are part of each CDR3. The D gene is left open where the match is weak. Size tells how often a clone was seen (once, few, many) or the class of an expanded clone, and some rows leave it out.

TRBJ1-5 TRBV7-2 - TRBD1 CASSSPGQGIQPQHF TGTGCCAGCAGCTCCCCCGGACAGGGGATTCAGCCCCAGCATTTT
TRBJ1-4 TRBV28 - - CASSGPGNEKLFF TGTGCCAGCAGTGGTCCAGGGAATGAAAAACTGTTTTTT
TRBJ1-1 TRBV5-1 once - CASSISTVNTEAFF TGCGCCAGCAGCATCTCGACAGTGAACACTGAAGCTTTCTTT
TRBJ2-6 TRBV5-6 - - CASSYRVSGANVLTF TGTGCCAGCAGCTATCGGGTCTCTGGGGCCAACGTCCTGACTTTC
TRBJ2-7 TRBV5-1 - - CASSSLGQSYEQYF TGCGCCAGCAGCTCATTGGGGCAGAGCTACGAGCAGTACTTC
TRBJ2-1 TRBV30 - - CAWSAHGVREQFF TGTGCCTGGAGTGCCCACGGAGTCCGTGAGCAGTTCTTC
TRBJ2-7 TRBV7-9 once TRBD2 CASSQGLAGAPYEQYF TGTGCCAGCAGCCAGGGACTAGCGGGGGCCCCCTACGAGCAGTACTTC
TRBJ2-1 TRBV19 once - CASQISGHEQFF TGTGCCAGCCAGATCTCAGGGCATGAGCAGTTCTTC
TRBJ2-7 TRBV28 once TRBD1 CASSLPGQGEYEQYF TGTGCCAGCAGTTTACCGGGACAGGGGGAGTACGAGCAGTACTTC
TRBJ1-6 TRBV11-2 - TRBD1 CASSRGTGGYSPLHF TGTGCCAGCAGCCGAGGGACAGGAGGGTATTCACCCCTCCACTTT
TRBJ1-3 TRBV3-1/TRBV3-2 - - CASSRREGNTIYF TGTGCCAGCAGCCGCCGGGAGGGAAACACCATATATTTT